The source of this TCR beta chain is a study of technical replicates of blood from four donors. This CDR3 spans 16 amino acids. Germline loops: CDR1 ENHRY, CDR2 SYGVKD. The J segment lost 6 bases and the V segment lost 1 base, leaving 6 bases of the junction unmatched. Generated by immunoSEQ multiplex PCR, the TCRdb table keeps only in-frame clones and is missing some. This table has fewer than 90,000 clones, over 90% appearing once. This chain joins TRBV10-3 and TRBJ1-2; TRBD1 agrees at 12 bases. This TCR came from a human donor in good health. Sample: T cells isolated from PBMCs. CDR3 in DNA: TGTGCCATCAGTGAGTTCAGGGACAGGGGGCGAAATGGCTACACCTTC. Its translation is CAISEFRDRGRNGYTF.